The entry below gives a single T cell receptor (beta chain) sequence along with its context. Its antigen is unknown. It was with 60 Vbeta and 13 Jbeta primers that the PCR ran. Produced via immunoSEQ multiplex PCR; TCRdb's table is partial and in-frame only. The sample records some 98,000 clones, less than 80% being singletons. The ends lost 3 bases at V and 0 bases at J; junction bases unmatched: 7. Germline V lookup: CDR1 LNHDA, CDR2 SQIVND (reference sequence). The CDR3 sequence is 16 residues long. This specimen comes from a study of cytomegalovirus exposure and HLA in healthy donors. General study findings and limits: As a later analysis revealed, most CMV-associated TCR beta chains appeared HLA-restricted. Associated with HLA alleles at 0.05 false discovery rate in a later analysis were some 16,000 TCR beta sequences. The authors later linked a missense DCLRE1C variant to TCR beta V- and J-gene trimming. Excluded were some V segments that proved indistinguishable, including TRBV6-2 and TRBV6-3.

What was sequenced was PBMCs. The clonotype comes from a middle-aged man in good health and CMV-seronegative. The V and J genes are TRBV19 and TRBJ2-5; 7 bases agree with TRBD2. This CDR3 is CASSISMSGNQETQYF. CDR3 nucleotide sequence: TGTGCCAGTAGTATTAGTATGAGCGGGAACCAAGAGACCCAGTACTTC.